Listed here is a single T cell receptor beta chain. Sequenced by immunoSEQ multiplex PCR; TCRdb stores in-frame clones only, minus some. Among about 200,000 clones listed, 70% to 85% were seen once. These data originate in a study of blood T cell repertoires in COVID-19. V dropped 7 bases and J dropped 0 bases, with 9 bases sitting between them. CDR1 and CDR2 from the germline V gene are SQVTM and ANQGSEA. The CDR3 covers 13 residues. The sequencing sample was made of peripheral blood. The V call is TRBV29-1, the J call TRBJ2-2; D may be TRBD1 or TRBD2 (5 bases each). The clonotype was recovered from a human donor with acute or convalescent COVID-19. The donor label of this sample is uncertain. The CDR3 reads CSAGQTNTGELFF. The CDR3, as DNA: TGCAGCGCGGGGCAGACGAACACCGGGGAGCTGTTTTTT.